Below, one T cell receptor (beta chain) is given with its context. This entry comes from a study of blood T cell repertoires in COVID-19. Across the study: COVID-19 samples from acute and convalescent phases originated in the United States, Italy and Spain. Sample material is recorded as cDNA or gDNA derived from T cells, B-cell-depleted T cells, or PBMCs.

As handled by the study authors: Researchers report that nucleated cell counts were estimated from reference gene primer amplification. The table came from immunoSEQ multiplex PCR; TCRdb's copy has only in-frame clones and leaves some out. V and J calls and clone size are given by that table; D and trimming were obtained from the DNA. The data show some 100,000 clones, about 90% seen once. The V and J ends lost 3 bases and 6 bases respectively, with 12 bases between them. This CDR3 contains 14 residues. Germline CDR1 is LNHDA and CDR2 is SQIVND (reference sequence). The sequenced sample consisted of peripheral blood. The clonotype originates from a human donor with active COVID-19. The donor label of this sample is uncertain. This rearrangement joins TRBV19 to TRBJ1-5; D gene unclear. The CDR3 loop reads CASSIAGPGQPQHF. As DNA, the CDR3 is TGTGCCAGTAGTATTGCAGGTCCAGGTCAGCCCCAGCATTTT.